Sequencing of this T cell receptor beta chain was carried out in a study of neurological immune-mediated disorders (dated by TCRdb to 2018 to 2020). Some background on the complete study: Peripheral blood TCR-beta repertoires from HTLV-I-associated myelopathy (HAM/TSP) patients, multiple sclerosis patients and healthy controls were compared by UMI-based sequencing. Alongside PBMC samples, the set of fewer than 110 TCR-beta libraries contained longitudinal samples, technical triplicates, and paired CD4+ and CD8+ T-cell subsets that had been sorted. Each longitudinal HAM/TSP and healthy donor was sampled at 3 time-points spaced at about 3-40 month intervals. The cohort comprised 68 subjects: approximately 15 HAM/TSP patients, 35 or so multiple sclerosis patients and some 20 healthy controls. Overall study results and their limits: TCR clonal expansion was highest in HAM/TSP patients and lowest in MS patients, with MS patients falling below even healthy controls. Expanded clones from different subjects shared no identical CDR3 amino acid sequences, which suggests that TCR-beta repertoires were private in all groups.

cDNA was synthesized by template-switch 5'RACE using a primer carrying a 10-nucleotide random unique molecular identifier by which each TCR transcript was tagged. Over 200 million TCR-beta sequences, covering 15-18 subjects, were produced in each sequencing run. The RNeasy kit was used for extraction of total RNA. TCR-beta VDJ regions were amplified with primers for the TCR constant region and the 5'RACE anchor, using the KAPA Real-time Library Amplification kit. Sample indexes and Illumina adaptors were added in a first PCR, after which library yield was increased in a second PCR. After Ampure bead purification, the roughly 650 bp TCR product was size-selected on a 2% E-gel SizeSelection system. Before pooling, library quality was checked on a Bioanalyzer, concentration was measured with Qubit, and libraries were quantified with the Kapa Library Quantification kit. An Illumina HiSeq 2500 sequenced the libraries paired-end 2 x 150 bp. To increase sequence diversity, roughly 24-32% phiX was spiked into each library pool. For the original study's pipeline: Quality-filtered reads were processed with the UMI-based MiGEC pipeline, which removed over 80% of raw TCR sequences during error correction. IMGT germline references were used for alignment of VDJ genes, and clonotypes were defined by a unique CDR3 amino acid sequence together with V-J genes. Clonal expansion, Shannon diversity and CDR3 relatedness (CalcPairwiseDistances, ClusterSamples) were evaluated with VDJtools, and phylogenetic trees were built with CLCbio workbench. Clones with at least 8 unique UMIs were defined as expanded, with this threshold being based on coefficient-of-variation modelling across technical triplicates. TCRdb reanalyzed the raw reads on its own, using fastp at Q25 for trimming and MiXCR for clone calling, and kept in-frame beta chains. Rows matching on CDR3 protein sequence are summarized as one entry with the most common DNA and genes. The V and J calls, along with clone size, are taken from TCRdb and not from the paper's own processing. The sample table holds around 42,000 distinct CDR3 sequences, of which approximately 12% were seen once. The leading ten clones occupy 11% of the sample.

Ten or more counts support this clonotype. The target of this receptor is not known. It has no much larger one-base neighbor in the sample; base qualities were not kept. The V end gives up 6 bases and the J end 5 bases, leaving 11 bases in the junction not matched to a gene. CDR1 and CDR2 are drawn from the germline V gene (reference sequence): DFQATT, SNEGSKA. There are 16 amino acids in the CDR3, from cysteine to phenylalanine inclusive. Kept here is only the CDR3 DNA, which spans 48 bases and is read in frame from base 1. The time point label for this specimen denotes: longitudinal time-point 3. The healthy controls were volunteers from blood banks in Maryland, USA. For unsorted PBMC libraries, 2 million PBMCs were used after storage in RNAlater at -80 degrees C until RNA extraction. PBMCs were separated from peripheral blood using Ficoll-Hypaque density gradient centrifugation and then cryopreserved in liquid nitrogen.

The chain is assembled from TRBV20-1 and TRBJ2-1; 12 middle bases align to TRBD2. This receptor was identified in a man aged 30 to 39 in good health. Sequenced input: PBMCs. This receptor has the CDR3 CSALKGLAGIHNEQFF. The nucleotide sequence reads TGCAGTGCCCTGAAAGGACTAGCGGGGATTCACAATGAGCAGTTCTTC.